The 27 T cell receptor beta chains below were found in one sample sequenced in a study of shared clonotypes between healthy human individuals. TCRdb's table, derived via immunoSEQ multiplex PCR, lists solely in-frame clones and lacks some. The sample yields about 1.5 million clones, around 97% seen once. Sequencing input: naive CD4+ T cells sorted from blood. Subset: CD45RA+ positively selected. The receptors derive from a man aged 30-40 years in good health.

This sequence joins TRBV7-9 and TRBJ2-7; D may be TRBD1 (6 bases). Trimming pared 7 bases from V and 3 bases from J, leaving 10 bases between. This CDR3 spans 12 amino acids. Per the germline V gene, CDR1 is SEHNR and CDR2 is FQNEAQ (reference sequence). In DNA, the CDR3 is TGTGCCAGCACCCGGACAGTCTACGAGCAGTACTTC. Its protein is CASTRTVYEQYF.

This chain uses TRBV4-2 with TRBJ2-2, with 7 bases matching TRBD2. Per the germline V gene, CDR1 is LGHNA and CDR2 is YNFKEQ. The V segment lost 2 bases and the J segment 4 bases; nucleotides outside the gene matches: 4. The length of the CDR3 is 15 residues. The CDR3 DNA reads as TGTGCCAGCAGCCAACCTAGCGGATCCACCGGGGAGCTGTTTTTT. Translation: CASSQPSGSTGELFF.

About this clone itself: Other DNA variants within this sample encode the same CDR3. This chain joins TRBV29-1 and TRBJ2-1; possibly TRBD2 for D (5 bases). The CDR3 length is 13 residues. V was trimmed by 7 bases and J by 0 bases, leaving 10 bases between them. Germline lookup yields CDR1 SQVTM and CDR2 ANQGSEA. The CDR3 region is CSGTSSSYNEQFF. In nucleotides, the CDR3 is TGCAGCGGGACTTCAAGCTCCTACAATGAGCAGTTCTTC.

CDR3 bases: TGTGCCAGCTCACCAGGAGTGGGAAGCAATCAGCCCCAGCATTTT. Its translation is CASSPGVGSNQPQHF. This chain uses TRBV18 with TRBJ1-5; D is unclear. Germline lookup yields CDR1 KGHSH and CDR2 LQKENI. Between the trimmed V and J ends, which lost 2 bases and 1 base, there was a span of 9 bases. The CDR3 has 15 amino acids.

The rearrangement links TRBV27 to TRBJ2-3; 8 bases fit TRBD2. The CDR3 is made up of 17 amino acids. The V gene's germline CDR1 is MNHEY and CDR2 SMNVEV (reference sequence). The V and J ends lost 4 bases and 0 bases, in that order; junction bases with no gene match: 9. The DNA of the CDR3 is TGTGCCAGCAGTTCCCTTCGAAGCGGGAGTAGCACAGATACGCAGTATTTT. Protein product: CASSSLRSGSSTDTQYF.

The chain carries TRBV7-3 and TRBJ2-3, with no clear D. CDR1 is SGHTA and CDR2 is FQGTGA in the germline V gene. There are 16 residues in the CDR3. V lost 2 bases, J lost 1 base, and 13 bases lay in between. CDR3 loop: CASSLLMAGRTDTQYF. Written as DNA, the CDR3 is TGTGCCAGCAGCTTACTTATGGCAGGACGCACAGATACGCAGTATTTT. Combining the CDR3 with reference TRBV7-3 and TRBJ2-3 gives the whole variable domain GAGVSQTPSNKVTEKGKYVELRCDPISGHTALYWYRQSLGQGPEFLIYFQGTGAADDSGLPNDRFFAVRPEGSVSTLKIQRTERGDSAVYLCASSLLMAGRTDTQYFGPGTRLTVL.

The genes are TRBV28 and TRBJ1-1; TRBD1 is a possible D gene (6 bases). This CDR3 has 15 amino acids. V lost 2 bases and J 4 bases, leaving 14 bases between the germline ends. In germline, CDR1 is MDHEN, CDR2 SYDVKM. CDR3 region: CASSLRSGVGTEAFF. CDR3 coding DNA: TGTGCCAGCAGTTTAAGGTCAGGGGTGGGCACTGAAGCTTTCTTT.

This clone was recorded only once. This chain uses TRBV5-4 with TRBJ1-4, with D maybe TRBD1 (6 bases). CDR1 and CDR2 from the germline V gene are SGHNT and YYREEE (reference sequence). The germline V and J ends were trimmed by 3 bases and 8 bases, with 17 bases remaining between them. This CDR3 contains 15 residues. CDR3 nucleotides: TGTGCCAGCAGCTATGAGACAGGAAGGGGGGAAAAACTGTTTTTT. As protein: CASSYETGRGEKLFF.

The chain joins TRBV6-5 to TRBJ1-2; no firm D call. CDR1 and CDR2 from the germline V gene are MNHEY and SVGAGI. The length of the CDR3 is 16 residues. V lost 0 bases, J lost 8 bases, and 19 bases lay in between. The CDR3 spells CASSYSSVRYLEGYTF. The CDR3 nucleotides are TGTGCCAGCAGTTACTCCAGCGTTCGCTACTTAGAAGGCTACACCTTC.

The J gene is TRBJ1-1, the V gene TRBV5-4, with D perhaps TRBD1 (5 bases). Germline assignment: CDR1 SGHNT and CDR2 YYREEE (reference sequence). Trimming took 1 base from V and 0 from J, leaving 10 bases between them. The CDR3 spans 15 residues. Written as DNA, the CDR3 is TGTGCCAGCAGCTTGCGGGGGAGCATGAACACTGAAGCTTTCTTT. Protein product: CASSLRGSMNTEAFF.

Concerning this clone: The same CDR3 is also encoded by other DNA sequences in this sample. The CDR3, as DNA: TGTGCCTGGAGTCGGACTGAAGCTTTCTTT. Translated: CAWSRTEAFF. The chain uses TRBV30 and TRBJ1-1; D unclear. Trimming removed 2 bases from V and 5 bases from J, with 3 bases in between. The germline V gene has CDR1 GTSNPN and CDR2 SVGIG (reference sequence). CDR3 length: 10 residues.

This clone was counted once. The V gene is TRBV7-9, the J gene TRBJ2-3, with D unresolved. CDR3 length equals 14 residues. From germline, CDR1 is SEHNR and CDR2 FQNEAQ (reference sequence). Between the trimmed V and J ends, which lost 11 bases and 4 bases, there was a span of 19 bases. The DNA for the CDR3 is TGTGCCGGGCAATTTGGGGAATTTGCAGATACGCAGTATTTT. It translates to CAGQFGEFADTQYF.

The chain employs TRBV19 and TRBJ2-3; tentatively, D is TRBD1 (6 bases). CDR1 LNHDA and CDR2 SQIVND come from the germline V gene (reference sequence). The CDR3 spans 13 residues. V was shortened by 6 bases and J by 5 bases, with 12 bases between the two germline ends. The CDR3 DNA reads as TGTGCCAGTAGCGGGACCAGGGGAGATACGCAGTATTTT. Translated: CASSGTRGDTQYF.

CDR3 loop: CASSAGTASNQPQHF. The DNA of the CDR3 is TGTGCCAGCAGTGCCGGGACAGCTAGCAATCAGCCCCAGCATTTT. The J gene is TRBJ1-5, the V gene TRBV2; TRBD1 aligns across 7 bases. CDR3 length: 15 amino acids. Per the germline V gene, CDR1 is SNHLY and CDR2 is FYNNEI. Unmatched junction bases numbered 3, after V lost 4 bases and J lost 0 bases.

CDR3 nucleotide sequence: TGTGCCAGCAGCGCCCACTTAAACTATGGCTACACCTTC. Its translation is CASSAHLNYGYTF. This chain uses TRBV9 with TRBJ1-2; D gene uncertain. Trimming removed 3 bases at V and 2 bases at J, with 8 bases between. This CDR3 region has 13 residues. Germline V gene sequence: CDR1 SGDLS, CDR2 YYNGEE.

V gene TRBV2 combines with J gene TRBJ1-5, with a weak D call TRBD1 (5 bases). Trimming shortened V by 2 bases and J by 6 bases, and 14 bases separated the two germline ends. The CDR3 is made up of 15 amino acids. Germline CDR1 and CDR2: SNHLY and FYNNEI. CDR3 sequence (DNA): TGTGCCAGCAGTGAAAGAGCTAGGGGAATTCAGCCCCAGCATTTT. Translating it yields CASSERARGIQPQHF.

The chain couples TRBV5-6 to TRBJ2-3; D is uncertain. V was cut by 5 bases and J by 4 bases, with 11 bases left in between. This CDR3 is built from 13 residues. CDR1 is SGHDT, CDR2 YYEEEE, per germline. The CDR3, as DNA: TGTGCCAGCAGTCACTATCGTTCAGATACGCAGTATTTT. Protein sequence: CASSHYRSDTQYF.

The CDR3 spells CASSFIGGEQYF. Here the CDR3 DNA reads TGTGCCAGCAGTTTCATCGGAGGAGAGCAGTACTTC. The rearrangement links TRBV6-5 to TRBJ2-7, with D perhaps matching TRBD2 (5 bases). Germline loops: CDR1 MNHEY, CDR2 SVGAGI. Trimming left V 4 bases short and J 7 bases short, with 11 bases between. CDR3 length: 12 residues.

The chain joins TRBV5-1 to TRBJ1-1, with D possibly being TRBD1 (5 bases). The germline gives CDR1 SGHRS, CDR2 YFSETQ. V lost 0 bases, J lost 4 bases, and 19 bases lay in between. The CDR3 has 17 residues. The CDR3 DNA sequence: TGCGCCAGCAGCTTGGCGCCTATTGGCCAGGGAGGCACTGAAGCTTTCTTT. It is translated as CASSLAPIGQGGTEAFF.

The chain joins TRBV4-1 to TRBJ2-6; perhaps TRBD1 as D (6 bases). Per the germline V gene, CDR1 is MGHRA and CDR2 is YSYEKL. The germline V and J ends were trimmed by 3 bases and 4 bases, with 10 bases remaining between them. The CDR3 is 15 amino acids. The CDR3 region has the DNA TGCGCCAGCAGCCACACAGGGCTCGGGGCCAACGTCCTGACTTTC. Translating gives CASSHTGLGANVLTF.

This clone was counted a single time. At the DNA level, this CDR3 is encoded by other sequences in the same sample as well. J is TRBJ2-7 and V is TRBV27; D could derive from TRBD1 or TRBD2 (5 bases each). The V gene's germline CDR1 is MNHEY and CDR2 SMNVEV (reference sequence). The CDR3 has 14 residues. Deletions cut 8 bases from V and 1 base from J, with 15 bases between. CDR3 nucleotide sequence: TGTGCCAGCTCCCTTTCGAGGGGTTCCTACGAGCAGTACTTC. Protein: CASSLSRGSYEQYF.

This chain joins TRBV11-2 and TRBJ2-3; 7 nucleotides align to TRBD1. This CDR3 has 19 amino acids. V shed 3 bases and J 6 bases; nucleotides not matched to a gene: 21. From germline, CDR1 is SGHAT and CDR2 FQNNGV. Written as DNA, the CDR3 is TGTGCCAGCAGCTTTCACACGGACGTGACAGGGCGAAAATGGGATACGCAGTATTTT. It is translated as CASSFHTDVTGRKWDTQYF.

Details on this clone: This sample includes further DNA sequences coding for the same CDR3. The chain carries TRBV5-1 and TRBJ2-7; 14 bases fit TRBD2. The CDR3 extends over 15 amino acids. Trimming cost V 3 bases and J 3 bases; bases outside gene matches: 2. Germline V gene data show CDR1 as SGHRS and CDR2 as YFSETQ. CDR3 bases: TGCGCCAGCAGCTCCGGGACTAGCGGGAGCTACGAGCAGTACTTC. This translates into CASSSGTSGSYEQYF.

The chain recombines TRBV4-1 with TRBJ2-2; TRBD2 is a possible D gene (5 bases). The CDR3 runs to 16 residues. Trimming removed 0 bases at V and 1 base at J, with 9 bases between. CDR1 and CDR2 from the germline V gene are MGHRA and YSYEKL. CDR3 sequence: CASSQDGRENTGELFF. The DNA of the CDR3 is TGCGCCAGCAGCCAAGATGGTCGGGAGAACACCGGGGAGCTGTTTTTT.

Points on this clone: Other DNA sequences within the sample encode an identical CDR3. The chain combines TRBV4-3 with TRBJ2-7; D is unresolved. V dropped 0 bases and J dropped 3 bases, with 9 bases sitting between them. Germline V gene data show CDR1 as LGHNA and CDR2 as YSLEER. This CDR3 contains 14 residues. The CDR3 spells CASSQDLLVYEQYF. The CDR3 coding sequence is TGCGCCAGCAGCCAAGATCTTTTGGTCTACGAGCAGTACTTC.

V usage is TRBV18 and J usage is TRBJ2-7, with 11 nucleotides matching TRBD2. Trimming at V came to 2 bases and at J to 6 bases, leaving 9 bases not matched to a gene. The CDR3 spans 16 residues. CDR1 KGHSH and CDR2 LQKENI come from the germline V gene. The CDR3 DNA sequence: TGTGCCAGCTCACCAAACTCTAGCGGGAGGCAAGGCGAGCAGTACTTC. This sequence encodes CASSPNSSGRQGEQYF.

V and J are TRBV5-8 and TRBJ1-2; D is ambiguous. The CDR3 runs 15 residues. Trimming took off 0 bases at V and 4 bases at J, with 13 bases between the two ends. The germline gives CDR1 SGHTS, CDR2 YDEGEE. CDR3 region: CASSLVRAEGYGYTF. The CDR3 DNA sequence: TGTGCCAGCAGCTTGGTTAGGGCAGAGGGCTATGGCTACACCTTC.